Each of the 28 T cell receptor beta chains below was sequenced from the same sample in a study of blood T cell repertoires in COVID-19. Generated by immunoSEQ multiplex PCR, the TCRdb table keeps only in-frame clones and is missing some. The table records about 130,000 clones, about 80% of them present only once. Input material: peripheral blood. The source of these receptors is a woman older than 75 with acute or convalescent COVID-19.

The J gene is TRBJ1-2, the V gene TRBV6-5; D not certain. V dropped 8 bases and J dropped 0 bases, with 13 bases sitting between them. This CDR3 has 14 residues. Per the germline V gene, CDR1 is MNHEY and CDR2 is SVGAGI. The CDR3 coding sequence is TGTGCCAGCTCTATTCGGGTTTCTAACTATGGCTACACCTTC. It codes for CASSIRVSNYGYTF.

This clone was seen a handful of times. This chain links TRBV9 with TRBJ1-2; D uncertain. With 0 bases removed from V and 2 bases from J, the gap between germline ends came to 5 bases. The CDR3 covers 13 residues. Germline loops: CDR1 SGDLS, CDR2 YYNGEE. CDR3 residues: CASSVDGNYGYTF. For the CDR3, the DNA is TGTGCCAGCAGCGTAGACGGGAACTATGGCTACACCTTC. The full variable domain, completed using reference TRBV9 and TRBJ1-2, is DSGVTQTPKHLITATGQRVTLRCSPRSGDLSVYWYQQSLDQGLQFLIQYYNGEERAKGNILERFSAQQFPDLHSELNLSSLELGDSALYFCASSVDGNYGYTFGSGTRLTVV.

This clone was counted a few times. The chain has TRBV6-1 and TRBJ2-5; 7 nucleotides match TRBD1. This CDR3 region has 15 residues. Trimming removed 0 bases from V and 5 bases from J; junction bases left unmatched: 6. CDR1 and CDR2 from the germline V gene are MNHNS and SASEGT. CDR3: CASSEAPTGLETQYF. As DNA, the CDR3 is TGTGCCAGCAGTGAAGCGCCGACAGGGCTGGAGACCCAGTACTTC.

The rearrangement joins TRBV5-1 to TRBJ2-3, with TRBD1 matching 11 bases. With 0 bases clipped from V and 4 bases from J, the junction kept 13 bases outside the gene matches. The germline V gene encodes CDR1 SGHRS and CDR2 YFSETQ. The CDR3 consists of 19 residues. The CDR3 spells CASSLGRFRDRGFADTQYF. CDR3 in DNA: TGCGCCAGCAGCTTGGGAAGATTCCGGGACAGGGGGTTTGCAGATACGCAGTATTTT.

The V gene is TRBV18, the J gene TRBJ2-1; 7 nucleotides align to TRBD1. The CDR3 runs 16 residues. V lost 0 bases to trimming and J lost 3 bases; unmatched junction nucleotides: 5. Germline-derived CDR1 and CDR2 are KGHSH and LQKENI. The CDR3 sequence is CASSPPPTGIYNEQFF. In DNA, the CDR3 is TGTGCCAGCTCACCACCGCCGACAGGGATCTACAATGAGCAGTTCTTC.

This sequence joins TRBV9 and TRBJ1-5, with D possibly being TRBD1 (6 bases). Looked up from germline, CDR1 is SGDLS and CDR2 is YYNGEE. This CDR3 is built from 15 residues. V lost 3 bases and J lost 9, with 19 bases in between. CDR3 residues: CASSASGTPGSPQHF. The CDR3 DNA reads TGTGCCAGCAGCGCCTCCGGGACACCGGGTTCGCCCCAGCATTTT.

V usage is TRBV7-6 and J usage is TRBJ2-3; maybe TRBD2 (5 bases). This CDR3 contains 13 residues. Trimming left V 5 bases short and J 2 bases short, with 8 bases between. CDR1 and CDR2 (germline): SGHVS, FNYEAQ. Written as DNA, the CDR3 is TGTGCCAGCAGCCGAGCGGTCACAGATACGCAGTATTTT. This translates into CASSRAVTDTQYF.

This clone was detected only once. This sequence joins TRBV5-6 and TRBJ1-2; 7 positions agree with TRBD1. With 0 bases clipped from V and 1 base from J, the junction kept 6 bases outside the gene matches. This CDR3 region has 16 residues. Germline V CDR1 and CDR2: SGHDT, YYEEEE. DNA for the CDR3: TGTGCCAGCAGCTTGGTCCCCTCAGGGGGTAACTATGGCTACACCTTC. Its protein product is CASSLVPSGGNYGYTF.

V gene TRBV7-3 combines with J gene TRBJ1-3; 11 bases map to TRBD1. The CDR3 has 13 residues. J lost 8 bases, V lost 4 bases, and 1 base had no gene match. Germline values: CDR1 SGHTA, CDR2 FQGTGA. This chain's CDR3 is CASSWDRGDTIYF. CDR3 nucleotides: TGTGCCAGCAGCTGGGACAGGGGGGACACCATATATTTT.

CDR3 in amino acids: CASSLIYQPQHF. Here the CDR3 DNA reads TGTGCCAGTAGTTTAATTTATCAGCCCCAGCATTTT. The rearrangement links TRBV19 to TRBJ1-5, with no clear D. The length of the CDR3 is 12 residues. The V end was cut by 5 bases, the J end by 5 bases, with 7 bases between. CDR1 is LNHDA, CDR2 SQIVND, per germline (reference sequence).

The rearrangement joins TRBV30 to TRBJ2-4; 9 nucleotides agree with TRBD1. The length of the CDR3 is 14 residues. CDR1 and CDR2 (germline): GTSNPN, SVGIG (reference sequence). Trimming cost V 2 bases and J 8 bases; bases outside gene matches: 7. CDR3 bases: TGTGCCTGGAGTTCCCTCGGGGACAGGGACATTCAGTACTTC. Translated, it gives CAWSSLGDRDIQYF.

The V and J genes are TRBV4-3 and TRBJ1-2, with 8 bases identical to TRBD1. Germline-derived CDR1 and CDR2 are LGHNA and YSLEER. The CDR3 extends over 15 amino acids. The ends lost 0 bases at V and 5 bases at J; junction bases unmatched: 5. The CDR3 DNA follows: TGCGCCAGCAGCCAAGATAGGACAGGGCGGTATGGCTACACCTTC. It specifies CASSQDRTGRYGYTF.

In DNA form, the CDR3 reads TGTGCCAGCAGCGTCGGTGGACAGAACTATGGCTACACCTTC. Its translation is CASSVGGQNYGYTF. The chain employs TRBV9 and TRBJ1-2, with D tentatively TRBD1 (6 bases). The CDR3 is 14 amino acids. The germline V and J ends were trimmed by 2 bases and 2 bases, with 10 bases remaining between them. Germline CDR1 reads SGDLS; CDR2 reads YYNGEE.

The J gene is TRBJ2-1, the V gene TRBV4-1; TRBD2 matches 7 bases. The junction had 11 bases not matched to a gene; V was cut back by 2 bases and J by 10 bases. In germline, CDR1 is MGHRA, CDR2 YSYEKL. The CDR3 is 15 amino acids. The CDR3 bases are TGCGCCAGCAGCCAACTAGGACTAGAACTAGGCGAGCAGTTCTTC. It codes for CASSQLGLELGEQFF.

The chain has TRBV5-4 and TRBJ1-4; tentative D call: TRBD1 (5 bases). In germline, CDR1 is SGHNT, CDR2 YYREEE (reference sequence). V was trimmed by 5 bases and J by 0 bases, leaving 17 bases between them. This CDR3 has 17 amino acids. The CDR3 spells CASSSLQGGATNEKLFF. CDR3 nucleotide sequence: TGTGCCAGCAGTTCATTGCAGGGAGGGGCAACTAATGAAAAACTGTTTTTT. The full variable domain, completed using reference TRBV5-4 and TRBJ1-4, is ETGVTQSPTHLIKTRGQQVTLRCSSQSGHNTVSWYQQALGQGPQFIFQYYREEENGRGNFPPRFSGLQFPNYSSELNVNALELDDSALYLCASSSLQGGATNEKLFFGSGTQLSVL.

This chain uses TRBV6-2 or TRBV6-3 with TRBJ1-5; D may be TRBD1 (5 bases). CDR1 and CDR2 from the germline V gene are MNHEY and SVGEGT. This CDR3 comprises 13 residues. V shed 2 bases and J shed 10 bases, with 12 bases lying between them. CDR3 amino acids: CASSYDSFNPQHF. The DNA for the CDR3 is TGTGCCAGCAGTTACGACAGCTTTAATCCCCAGCATTTT.

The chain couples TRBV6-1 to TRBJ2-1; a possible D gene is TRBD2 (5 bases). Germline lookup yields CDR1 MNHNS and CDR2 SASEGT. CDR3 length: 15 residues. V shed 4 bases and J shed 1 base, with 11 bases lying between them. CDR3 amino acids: CASSATRLSYNEQFF. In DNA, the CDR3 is TGTGCCAGCAGTGCCACTAGGTTGTCCTACAATGAGCAGTTCTTC.

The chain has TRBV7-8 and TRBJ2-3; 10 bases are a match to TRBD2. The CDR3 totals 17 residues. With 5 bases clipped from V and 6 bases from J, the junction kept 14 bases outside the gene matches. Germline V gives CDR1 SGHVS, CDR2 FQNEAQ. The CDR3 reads CASSPSDSGGTSDTQYF. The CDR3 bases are TGTGCCAGCAGCCCCTCGGATAGCGGGGGGACTAGCGATACGCAGTATTTT.

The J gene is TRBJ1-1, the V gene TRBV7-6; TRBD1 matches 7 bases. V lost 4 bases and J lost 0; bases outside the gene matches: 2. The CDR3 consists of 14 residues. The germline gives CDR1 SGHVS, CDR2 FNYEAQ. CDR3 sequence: CASSWDSMNTEAFF. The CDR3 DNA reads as TGTGCCAGCAGCTGGGACAGCATGAACACTGAAGCTTTCTTT.

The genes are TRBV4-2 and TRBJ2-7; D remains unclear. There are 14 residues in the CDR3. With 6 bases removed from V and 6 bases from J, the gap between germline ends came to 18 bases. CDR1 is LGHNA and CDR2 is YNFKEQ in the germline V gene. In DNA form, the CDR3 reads TGTGCCAGCAGTGCCGGCAGGTATGACGCCGAGCAGTACTTC. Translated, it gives CASSAGRYDAEQYF.

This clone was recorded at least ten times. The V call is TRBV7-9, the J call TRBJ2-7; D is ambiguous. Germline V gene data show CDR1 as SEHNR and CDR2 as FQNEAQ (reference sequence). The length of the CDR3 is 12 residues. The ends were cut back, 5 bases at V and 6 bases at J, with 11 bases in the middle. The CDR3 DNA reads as TGTGCCAGCAGCGTAATTTCGGTCGAGCAGTACTTC. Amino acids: CASSVISVEQYF.

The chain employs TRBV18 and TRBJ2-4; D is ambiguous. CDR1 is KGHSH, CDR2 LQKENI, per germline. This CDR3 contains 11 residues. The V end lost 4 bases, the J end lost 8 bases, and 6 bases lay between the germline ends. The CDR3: CASSRSDIQYF. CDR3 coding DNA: TGTGCCAGCTCACGAAGCGACATTCAGTACTTC.

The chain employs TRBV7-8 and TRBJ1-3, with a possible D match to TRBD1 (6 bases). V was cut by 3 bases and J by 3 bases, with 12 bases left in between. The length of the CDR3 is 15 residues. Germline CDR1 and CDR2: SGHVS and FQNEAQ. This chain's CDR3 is CASSFRQGYGNTIYF. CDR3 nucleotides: TGTGCCAGCAGCTTTCGCCAGGGGTATGGAAACACCATATATTTT. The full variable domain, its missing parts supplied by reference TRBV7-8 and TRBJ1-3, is GAGVSQSPRYKVAKRGQDVALRCDPISGHVSLFWYQQALGQGPEFLTYFQNEAQLDKSGLPSDRFFAERPEGSVSTLKIQRTQQEDSAVYLCASSFRQGYGNTIYFGEGSWLTVV.

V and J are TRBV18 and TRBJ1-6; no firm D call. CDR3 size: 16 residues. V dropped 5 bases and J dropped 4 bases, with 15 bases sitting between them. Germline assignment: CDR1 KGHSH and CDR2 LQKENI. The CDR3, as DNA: TGTGCCAGCTCAAACCTGCCCCGGGATTATAATTCACCCCTCCACTTT. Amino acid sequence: CASSNLPRDYNSPLHF.

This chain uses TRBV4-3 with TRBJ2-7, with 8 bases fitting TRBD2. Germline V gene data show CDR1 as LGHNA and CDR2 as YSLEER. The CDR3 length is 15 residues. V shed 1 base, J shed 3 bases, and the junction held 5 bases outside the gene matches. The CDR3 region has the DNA TGCGCCAGCAGCCAAGCGGGGGGGGGATACTACGAGCAGTACTTC. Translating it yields CASSQAGGGYYEQYF.

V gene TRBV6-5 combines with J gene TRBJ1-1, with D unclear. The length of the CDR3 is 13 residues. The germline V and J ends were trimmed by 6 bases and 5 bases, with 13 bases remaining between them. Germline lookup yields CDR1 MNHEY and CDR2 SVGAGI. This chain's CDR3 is CASRRNSGTEAFF. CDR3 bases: TGTGCCAGCAGGCGCAACTCGGGGACTGAAGCTTTCTTT.

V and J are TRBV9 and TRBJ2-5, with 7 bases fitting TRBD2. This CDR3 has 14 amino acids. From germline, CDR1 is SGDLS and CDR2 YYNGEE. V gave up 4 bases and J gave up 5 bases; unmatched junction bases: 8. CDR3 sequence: CASSPRGDGETQYF. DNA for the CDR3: TGTGCCAGCAGCCCTCGGGGGGATGGGGAGACCCAGTACTTC.

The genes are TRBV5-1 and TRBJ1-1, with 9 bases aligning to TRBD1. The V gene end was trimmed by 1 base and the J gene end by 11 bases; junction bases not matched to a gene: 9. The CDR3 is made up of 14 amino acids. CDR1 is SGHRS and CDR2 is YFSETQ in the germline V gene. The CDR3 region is CASSLFGTGPSAFF. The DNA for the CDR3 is TGCGCCAGCAGCTTGTTTGGGACAGGGCCATCGGCTTTCTTT.